The text below deals with one T cell receptor beta chain. Its matching antigen is unknown. This specimen belongs to a study of shared clonotypes between healthy human individuals. Study-level results: Among the subsets, naive ones generally showed larger estimated richness than memory ones.

Each donor was a Caucasian adult residing in Nashville, Tennessee. Genomic DNA per cell subset filled all wells of several immunoSEQ plates. In the sorted-subset replicate PCRs, approximately 200 ng DNA, 25,000 to 35,000 T cell genomes, was used. Produced via immunoSEQ multiplex PCR; TCRdb's table is partial and in-frame only. Of about 980,000 clones detected, approximately 80% appear once; the ten largest clones hold approximately 1.5%. This CDR3 region has 13 residues. CDR1 is SGDLS, CDR2 YYNGEE, per germline. Trimming removed 3 bases at V and 2 bases at J, with 6 bases between. The chain joins TRBV9 to TRBJ1-5; D remains unclear. The sample was memory CD4+ T cells sorted from blood. As for subset: CD45RA-negative fraction. The sequence was collected from a man aged 18-30 years in good health. The CDR3 DNA follows: TGTGCCAGCAGCGAGGGAGGCAATCAGCCCCAGCATTTT. This translates into CASSEGGNQPQHF.